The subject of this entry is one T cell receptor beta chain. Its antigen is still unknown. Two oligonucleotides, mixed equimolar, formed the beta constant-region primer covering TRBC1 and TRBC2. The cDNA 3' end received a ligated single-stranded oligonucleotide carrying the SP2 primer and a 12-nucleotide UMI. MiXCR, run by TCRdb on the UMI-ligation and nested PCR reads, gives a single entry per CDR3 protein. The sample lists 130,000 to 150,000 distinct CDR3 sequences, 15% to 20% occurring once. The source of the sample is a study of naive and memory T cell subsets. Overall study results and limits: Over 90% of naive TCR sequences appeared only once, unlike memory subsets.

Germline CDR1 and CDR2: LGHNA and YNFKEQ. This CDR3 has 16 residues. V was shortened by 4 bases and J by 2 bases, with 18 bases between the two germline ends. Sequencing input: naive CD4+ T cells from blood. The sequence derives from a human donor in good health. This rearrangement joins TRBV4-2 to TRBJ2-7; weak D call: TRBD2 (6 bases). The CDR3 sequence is CASSRSRDSSTYEQYF. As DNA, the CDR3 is TGTGCCAGCAGCCGATCCCGGGACTCCAGTACCTACGAGCAGTACTTC.